Listed here are 23 T cell receptor beta chains from one sample, sequenced in a study of post-analysis software for immune sequencing data. Whole-study findings and limits: Comparison of patients with controls showed about 5 TRBV segments more frequent in patients, TRBV5-6, TRBV5-1 and TRBV20-1 among them.

No antigen has been identified for these receptors. Libraries were made from TCR beta cDNA, and they carried unique molecular identifiers. TCRdb called the PCR reads again in MiXCR, with one record for every CDR3 protein. The sample has about 770,000 distinct CDR3 sequences, 35% to 55% seen once. The sequenced sample consisted of blood. These receptor sequences come from a girl aged 5 to 17 with multiple sclerosis.

This clonotype was detected a few times. V usage is TRBV4-3 and J usage is TRBJ2-7; TRBD2 matches at 7 bases. The CDR3 loop spans 15 amino acids. The germline gives CDR1 LGHNA, CDR2 YSLEER. Germline trimming cut 0 bases from V and 3 bases from J; bases unmatched to any gene: 5. The CDR3 nucleotides read TGCGCCAGCAGCCAAGATCGGGCTAGCGGCTACGAGCAGTACTTC. It specifies CASSQDRASGYEQYF.

This clonotype was counted between two and nine times. The chain is built from TRBV5-1 and TRBJ2-5; 7 bases match TRBD2. Trimming took 3 bases from V and 5 from J; bases not matched to a gene: 7. The CDR3 totals 14 residues. CDR1 is SGHRS, CDR2 YFSETQ, per germline. The CDR3 here is CASSSWGGLETQYF. The CDR3 DNA reads TGCGCCAGCAGCTCCTGGGGAGGGTTGGAGACCCAGTACTTC.

The genes are TRBV20-1 and TRBJ2-7; TRBD1 agrees at 7 bases. This CDR3 is 14 amino acids long. Germline CDR1 DFQATT, CDR2 SNEGSKA (reference sequence). Trimming removed 2 bases from V and 0 bases from J; junction bases left unmatched: 4. The CDR3: CSARNRDSSYEQYF. CDR3 sequence (DNA): TGCAGTGCTAGAAACCGGGACAGCTCCTACGAGCAGTACTTC.

The J gene is TRBJ2-1, the V gene TRBV12-3 or TRBV12-4; TRBD2 aligns across 15 bases. The trim removed 3 bases at V and 3 bases at J, leaving 6 bases unmatched. The CDR3 has 18 residues. This chain's CDR3 is CASSLRGLAGGHYNEQFF. The CDR3 DNA reads TGTGCCAGCAGTTTGAGGGGACTAGCGGGAGGCCACTACAATGAGCAGTTCTTC.

The chain is built from TRBV7-6 and TRBJ2-4; D is perhaps TRBD2 (6 bases). The last part of the DNA fits TRBJ2-7 better; the J call may be wrong. The V gene's germline CDR1 is SGHVS and CDR2 FNYEAQ. The length of the CDR3 is 16 residues. The CDR3 region has the DNA TGTGCCAGCAGCTTAGTCGCGGGAAGGGGAAGAAACGAGCAGTACTTC. Translation gives CASSLVAGRGRNEQYF.

This chain connects TRBV6-4 to TRBJ2-1; the D is unclear. Looked up from germline, CDR1 is MRHNA and CDR2 is SNTAGT. The CDR3 is 12 residues long. Trimming pared 0 bases from V and 9 bases from J, leaving 6 bases between. This CDR3 is CASSDSDGEQFF. The CDR3 DNA sequence: TGTGCCAGCAGTGACTCAGACGGTGAGCAGTTCTTC.

The table lists this clonotype with a few counts. The chain recombines TRBV5-6 with TRBJ1-2; D unclear. CDR1 is SGHDT and CDR2 is YYEEEE in the germline V gene. This CDR3 has 14 amino acids. The germline V and J ends were trimmed by 0 bases and 4 bases, with 10 bases remaining between them. CDR3: CASSLDMGIYGYTF. CDR3 bases: TGTGCCAGCAGCTTGGACATGGGAATCTATGGCTACACCTTC.

The chain joins TRBV21-1 to TRBJ2-4; TRBD2 was called by the table and not checked on the DNA. The J call is uncertain, as TRBJ2-5 better fits the DNA end. TRBV21-1 is flagged as a pseudogene. CDR3 length: 12 amino acids. The DNA of the CDR3 is TGTGCCAGCAGCAAAGGACGGGAGACCCAGTACTTC. As protein: CASSKGRETQYF.

The sample holds a few counts of this clonotype. This chain uses TRBV6-6 with TRBJ2-7; D is undetermined. Trimming shortened V by 9 bases and J by 2 bases, and 17 bases separated the two germline ends. The germline V gene has CDR1 MNHNY and CDR2 SVGAGI (reference sequence). The CDR3 is 14 residues long. The CDR3 spells CASQNPAVPYEQYF. DNA of the CDR3: TGTGCCAGTCAAAATCCAGCCGTACCCTACGAGCAGTACTTC.

This clonotype has more than one count but fewer than ten. The rearrangement joins TRBV7-2 to TRBJ2-4; the D is unclear. Per the germline V gene, CDR1 is SGHTA and CDR2 is FQGNSA. This CDR3 comprises 17 residues. Trimming took off 5 bases at V and 0 bases at J, with 17 bases between the two ends. CDR3 amino acids: CASSPQRNLLAKNIQYF. The CDR3 DNA sequence: TGTGCCAGCAGCCCGCAGAGGAACCTCTTAGCCAAAAACATTCAGTACTTC.

This clonotype was detected a few times. This sequence joins TRBV29-1 and TRBJ2-7; 7 positions agree with TRBD1. J was trimmed by 3 bases and V by 4 bases; bases with no gene match: 3. The CDR3 is 12 amino acids. Germline V gene sequence: CDR1 SQVTM, CDR2 ANQGSEA. This CDR3 is CSVGDRDYEQYF. The CDR3 bases are TGCAGCGTTGGTGACAGGGACTACGAGCAGTACTTC.

This clonotype appeared once. This sequence joins TRBV4-3 and TRBJ1-4; the D is unclear. Trimming removed 0 bases at V and 2 bases at J, with 13 bases between. Germline CDR1 is LGHNA and CDR2 is YSLEER. This CDR3 spans 17 amino acids. CDR3 bases: TGCGCCAGCAGCCAAGATCAGGTCGGGGTGACTAATGAAAAACTGTTTTTT. Protein sequence: CASSQDQVGVTNEKLFF.

J is TRBJ2-7 and V is TRBV5-1; TRBD1 might be the D (5 bases). The CDR3 consists of 14 residues. Germline CDR1 is SGHRS and CDR2 is YFSETQ. V was shortened by 3 bases and J by 2 bases, with 12 bases between the two germline ends. The CDR3 DNA reads TGCGCCAGCAGCTCGGACGGACACACCTACGAGCAGTACTTC. The encoded protein is CASSSDGHTYEQYF.

This chain links TRBV7-8 with TRBJ2-7; D is possibly TRBD2 (6 bases). The CDR3 is 13 amino acids. The germline gives CDR1 SGHVS, CDR2 FQNEAQ. Trimming stripped 5 bases from V and 3 bases from J, with 11 bases between. CDR3 bases: TGTGCCAGCAGCGCGGGACCCAACTACGAGCAGTACTTC. Translating it yields CASSAGPNYEQYF.

The genes are TRBV6-2 or TRBV6-3 and TRBJ2-1; TRBD2 matches 7 bases. Germline V gene data show CDR1 as MNHEY and CDR2 as SVGEGT. The CDR3 sequence is 17 residues long. V was pared by 0 bases and J by 8 bases, with 13 bases of the junction left unmatched. The CDR3 protein is CASSYSGPAGIDDEQFF. As DNA, the CDR3 is TGTGCCAGCAGTTACTCGGGTCCAGCGGGAATTGACGATGAGCAGTTCTTC.

V is TRBV5-1 and J is TRBJ2-1, with TRBD2 matching 9 bases. With 1 base clipped from V and 8 bases from J, the junction kept 13 bases outside the gene matches. The germline gives CDR1 SGHRS, CDR2 YFSETQ. This CDR3 spans 17 amino acids. CDR3 sequence (DNA): TGCGCCAGCAGCTTGCGGGGAATAGCGGGAGTTCCCCATGAGCAGTTCTTC. Its protein is CASSLRGIAGVPHEQFF.

The chain couples TRBV12-3 or TRBV12-4 to TRBJ1-4; possible D gene TRBD1, 6 bases. Between the trimmed V and J ends, which lost 6 bases and 8 bases, there was a span of 16 bases. This CDR3 comprises 14 residues. CDR3 DNA sequence: TGTGCCAGCAGCCTCCAGGGGTTCAAGGAAAAACTGTTTTTT. This sequence encodes CASSLQGFKEKLFF.

Comments on this clonotype: The junction and the germline gene differ at one end; a read error may be behind it. This chain connects TRBV7-7 to TRBJ2-3; weak D call: TRBD2 (5 bases). CDR1 and CDR2 (germline): SSHAT, FNYEAQ (reference sequence). This CDR3 region has 16 residues. CDR3 residues: CASSSPFLEVTDTQYF. In DNA form, the CDR3 reads TGTGCTAGCAGCTCCCCCTTCCTGGAGGTCACAGATACGCAGTATTTT.

This clonotype occurred many times. The chain couples TRBV9 to TRBJ1-2; 8 nucleotides agree with TRBD1. Per germline, CDR1 SGDLS and CDR2 YYNGEE. This CDR3 has 13 residues. Losses at the gene ends were 2 bases for V and 3 bases for J; bases not matched to a gene: 0. In DNA, the CDR3 is TGTGCCAGCAGCGTGGACAGGGACTATGGCTACACCTTC. Encoded protein: CASSVDRDYGYTF.

The gene calls are TRBV18 and TRBJ2-5; D is undetermined. CDR1 and CDR2 (germline): KGHSH, LQKENI. Trimming cost V 3 bases and J 5 bases, with 13 bases left between them. CDR3 size: 14 residues. The CDR3 sequence: CASSPGVFPETQYF. The CDR3 bases are TGTGCCAGCTCACCCGGCGTCTTTCCGGAGACCCAGTACTTC.

A remark on this clonotype: Mismatch with germline at one junction end may stem from a read error. The V and J genes are TRBV9 and TRBJ1-6; D not resolved. The CDR3 sequence is 14 residues long. CDR1 is SGDLS, CDR2 YYNGEE, per germline. In DNA, the CDR3 is TGTGCCAGCAGCCCGGGCCAAAGCTTCTCACCCCCCCACTTT. It is translated as CASSPGQSFSPPHF.

V and J are TRBV11-3 and TRBJ2-3; D possibly corresponds to TRBD1 (6 bases). CDR1 is SGHNT and CDR2 is YENEEA in the germline V gene. V lost 0 bases and J lost 1, with 20 bases in between. The CDR3 contains 19 residues. The DNA for the CDR3 is TGTGCCAGCAGCTTAGATGGACAGATGCCGGTAGAGCGCACAGATACGCAGTATTTT. This encodes CASSLDGQMPVERTDTQYF.

V and J are TRBV29-1 and TRBJ2-2; the D call may be TRBD1 or TRBD2 (6 bases each). The CDR3 runs to 13 residues. Trimming stripped 7 bases from V and 2 bases from J, with 11 bases between. Germline CDR1 reads SQVTM; CDR2 reads ANQGSEA. The CDR3 sequence: CSAGAFNTGELFF. The CDR3 DNA is TGCAGCGCGGGGGCTTTCAACACCGGGGAGCTGTTTTTT.